The 17 T cell receptor beta chains below all came from one sample that was sequenced in a study of T-cell memory formation after mild COVID-19. TCRdb independently ran MiXCR on the 5' RACE reads; one entry per CDR3 protein. The sample consists of fewer than 200,000 distinct CDR3 sequences, about 21% of them appearing once. Sequences were obtained from PBMCs or a T cell subset sorted from them (not recorded which). These receptors were collected from an adult woman who had mild COVID-19 (a few samples of this study predate the infection). Cell type and time point are not known.

This chain joins TRBV6-5 and TRBJ1-2, with TRBD1 matching 10 bases. Germline lookup yields CDR1 MNHEY and CDR2 SVGAGI. The CDR3 contains 15 residues. J lost 7 bases, V lost 3 bases, and 8 bases had no gene match. CDR3 loop: CASSYQGQGTLGYTF. The CDR3 DNA reads TGTGCCAGCAGTTATCAGGGACAGGGGACCCTTGGCTACACCTTC.

The V and J genes are TRBV2 and TRBJ2-2; TRBD1 matches at 7 bases. V dropped 7 bases and J dropped 6; count of bases not matched to a gene: 5. The CDR3 is 13 amino acids. CDR1 is SNHLY and CDR2 is FYNNEI in the germline V gene. The CDR3 sequence: CASTDGTAGELFF. The CDR3 nucleotides are TGTGCCAGCACCGACGGGACAGCCGGGGAGCTGTTTTTT. Full variable domain (remainder filled in from reference TRBV2 and TRBJ2-2): EPEVTQTPSHQVTQMGQEVILRCVPISNHLYFYWYRQILGQKVEFLVSFYNNEISEKSEIFDDQFSVERPDGSNFTLKIRSTKLEDSAMYFCASTDGTAGELFFGEGSRLTVL.

The rearrangement uses TRBV12-3 or TRBV12-4 and TRBJ2-5; tentative D call: TRBD1 (6 bases). The CDR3 length is 14 residues. The ends were cut back, 4 bases at V and 5 bases at J, with 14 bases in the middle. CDR3 residues: CASSSQGWGETQYF. The CDR3 coding sequence is TGTGCCAGCAGTTCACAGGGCTGGGGGGAGACCCAGTACTTC.

This rearrangement joins TRBV6-5 to TRBJ2-1; 8 positions agree with TRBD2. Germline CDR1 reads MNHEY; CDR2 reads SVGAGI. The V and J ends lost 4 bases and 5 bases, in that order; junction bases with no gene match: 10. This CDR3 has 16 amino acids. CDR3 loop: CASSFSLGGGDNEQFF. The CDR3 nucleotides read TGTGCCAGCAGTTTCAGCCTCGGGGGGGGAGACAATGAGCAGTTCTTC.

The gene calls are TRBV19 and TRBJ1-1; D is possibly TRBD1 (6 bases). The germline V gene encodes CDR1 LNHDA and CDR2 SQIVND (reference sequence). The CDR3 runs to 13 residues. The V and J ends lost 3 bases and 8 bases respectively, with 13 bases between them. The chain's CDR3 is CASSIGQTREAFF. CDR3 coding DNA: TGTGCCAGTAGTATCGGACAGACGAGAGAAGCTTTCTTT.

V and J are TRBV7-9 and TRBJ2-7; the match to TRBD1 covers 9 bases. The length of the CDR3 is 16 residues. Germline CDR1 is SEHNR and CDR2 is FQNEAQ (reference sequence). V lost 4 bases, J lost 3 bases, and 10 bases stayed unmatched. The CDR3 nucleotides are TGTGCCAGCAGCTCAACCACCCGGGACAGGGTCTACGAGCAGTACTTC. This encodes CASSSTTRDRVYEQYF.

Only a few counts were recorded for this clonotype. CDR3 amino acids: CASSLNYAWLHNQPQHF. The CDR3 DNA follows: TGTGCCAGCAGCTTAAACTACGCGTGGCTTCACAATCAGCCCCAGCATTTT. This chain links TRBV7-3 with TRBJ1-5; unclear D gene. V gave up 1 base and J gave up 3 bases, with 16 bases separating them. This CDR3 region has 17 residues. CDR1 is SGHTA and CDR2 is FQGTGA in the germline V gene.

This chain connects TRBV29-1 to TRBJ2-3; D might be TRBD1 (6 bases). Germline assignment: CDR1 SQVTM and CDR2 ANQGSEA. Trimming left V 3 bases short and J 0 bases short, with 10 bases between. The CDR3 spans 14 residues. The CDR3 sequence: CSVDVQGSTDTQYF. The DNA for the CDR3 is TGCAGCGTTGACGTCCAGGGGAGCACAGATACGCAGTATTTT.

This chain uses TRBV7-9 with TRBJ1-1; D is ambiguous. Germline V gene data show CDR1 as SEHNR and CDR2 as FQNEAQ (reference sequence). The CDR3 runs to 12 residues. V was trimmed by 7 bases and J by 4 bases, leaving 10 bases between them. For the CDR3, the DNA is TGTGCCAGCACTATAGTTAGCACTGAAGCTTTCTTT. Translating gives CASTIVSTEAFF.

The chain employs TRBV7-2 and TRBJ2-5, with 12 bases that match TRBD2. The CDR3 is 15 residues long. V gave up 2 bases and J gave up 4 bases; unmatched junction bases: 2. From germline, CDR1 is SGHTA and CDR2 FQGNSA. This chain's CDR3 is CASSLLAGGPETQYF. The CDR3 DNA follows: TGTGCCAGCAGCTTACTAGCGGGAGGGCCAGAGACCCAGTACTTC. Variable domain in full (rest from reference TRBV7-2 and TRBJ2-5): GAGVSQSPSNKVTEKGKDVELRCDPISGHTALYWYRQSLGQGLEFLIYFQGNSAPDKSGLPSDRFSAERTGGSVSTLTIQRTQQEDSAVYLCASSLLAGGPETQYFGPGTRLLVL.

The genes are TRBV9 and TRBJ2-7; 8 nucleotides match TRBD1. The CDR3 is 16 amino acids. With 0 bases clipped from V and 2 bases from J, the junction kept 7 bases outside the gene matches. The germline V gene encodes CDR1 SGDLS and CDR2 YYNGEE. CDR3 in DNA: TGTGCCAGCAGCGTAGGACCAGGGGGCCTGGCCTACGAGCAGTACTTC. Its translation is CASSVGPGGLAYEQYF.

The gene calls are TRBV23-1 and TRBJ1-2, with TRBD1 identical over 7 bases. TRBV23-1 is designated an ORF whose function remains uncertain. The CDR3 runs to 17 residues. The trim removed 3 bases at V and 4 bases at J, leaving 14 bases unmatched. This chain's CDR3 is CASSQSLRGQFFYGYTF. The CDR3 bases are TGCGCCAGCAGTCAGAGCCTAAGGGGACAGTTCTTCTATGGCTACACCTTC.

J is TRBJ2-5 and V is TRBV11-2, with D hard to call. With 5 bases removed from V and 3 bases from J, the gap between germline ends came to 10 bases. Germline V gene data show CDR1 as SGHAT and CDR2 as FQNNGV. The CDR3 extends over 13 amino acids. CDR3 DNA sequence: TGTGCCAGCAGCACGAGTGGGGAAGAGACCCAGTACTTC. Translated: CASSTSGEETQYF.

The chain joins TRBV13 to TRBJ2-4; D is unresolved. In germline, CDR1 is PRHDT, CDR2 FYEKMQ (reference sequence). V was shortened by 3 bases and J by 0 bases, with 6 bases between the two germline ends. The CDR3 runs to 14 residues. CDR3 amino acids: CASSFQLAKNIQYF. CDR3 nucleotide sequence: TGTGCCAGCAGCTTCCAGCTAGCCAAAAACATTCAGTACTTC.

This clonotype was observed many times. V is TRBV20-1 and J is TRBJ2-7; possible D gene TRBD2, 5 bases. The CDR3 extends over 15 amino acids. CDR1 is DFQATT, CDR2 SNEGSKA, per germline (reference sequence). Between the trimmed V and J ends, which lost 0 bases and 0 bases, there was a span of 12 bases. CDR3 amino acids: CSARDGRGSSYEQYF. Here the CDR3 DNA reads TGCAGTGCTAGAGATGGCCGGGGAAGCTCCTACGAGCAGTACTTC.

This clonotype has at least ten counts. The rearrangement joins TRBV6-1 to TRBJ2-7; the match to TRBD2 covers 7 bases. Germline-derived CDR1 and CDR2 are MNHNS and SASEGT. The J segment lost 5 bases and the V segment lost 3 bases, leaving 4 bases of the junction unmatched. The CDR3 runs 13 residues. CDR3 in amino acids: CASSDGGINEQYF. In DNA form, the CDR3 reads TGTGCCAGCAGTGACGGGGGGATCAACGAGCAGTACTTC.

This clonotype has only a few counts. The genes are TRBV7-9 and TRBJ2-7; no definite D call. CDR1 is SEHNR, CDR2 FQNEAQ, per germline (reference sequence). Deletions cut 5 bases from V and 3 bases from J, with 11 bases between. CDR3 length: 13 residues. The CDR3 protein is CASSNPQDYEQYF. In DNA form, the CDR3 reads TGTGCCAGCAGCAACCCCCAGGACTACGAGCAGTACTTC.